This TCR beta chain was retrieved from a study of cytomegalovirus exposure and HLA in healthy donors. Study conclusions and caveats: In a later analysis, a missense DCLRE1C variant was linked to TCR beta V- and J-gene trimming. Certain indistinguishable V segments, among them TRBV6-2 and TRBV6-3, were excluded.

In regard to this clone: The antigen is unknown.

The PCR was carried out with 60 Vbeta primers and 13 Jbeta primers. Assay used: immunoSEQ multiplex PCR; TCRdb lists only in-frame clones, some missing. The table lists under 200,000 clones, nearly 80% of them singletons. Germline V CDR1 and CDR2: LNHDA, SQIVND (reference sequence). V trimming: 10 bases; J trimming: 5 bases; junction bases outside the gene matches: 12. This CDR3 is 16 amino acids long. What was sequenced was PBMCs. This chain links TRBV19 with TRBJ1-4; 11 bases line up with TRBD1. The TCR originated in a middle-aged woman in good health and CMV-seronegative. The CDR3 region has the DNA TGTGCCACAAGGATGGGGACAGGGGGGGCCAATGAAAAACTGTTTTTT. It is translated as CATRMGTGGANEKLFF.